The clone carrying this T cell receptor (beta chain) was picked up many times. TCRdb reprocessed the 5' RACE reads via MiXCR and lists one record per CDR3 protein. Among about 49,000 distinct CDR3 sequences, about an eighth were seen once, and the ten largest hold 9.1%. The data derive from a study of early T cells in non-severe SARS-CoV-2 infection. V was clipped by 7 bases and J by 0 bases, with 16 bases between them. The CDR3 sequence is 16 residues long. Germline V gives CDR1 MDHEN, CDR2 SYDVKM. The specimen sequenced was whole blood. This receptor was taken from an adult who was a healthcare worker with PCR-confirmed SARS-CoV-2 infection or an uninfected control (not recorded which). The chain couples TRBV28 to TRBJ1-5; possible D gene TRBD1, 6 bases. The CDR3 spells CASTSGGHPSNQPQHF. DNA of the CDR3: TGTGCCAGCACATCCGGGGGGCACCCTAGCAATCAGCCCCAGCATTTT.